The 15 T cell receptor delta chains reported below all come from one sample, sequenced in a study of gamma-delta chains in newborns, infants, children (dated by TCRdb to about 2019). Sequencing was carried out with an Illumina MiSeq. Via CATT, TCRdb reprocessed the public reads, and rows with identical DNA were then joined. This sample gives fewer than 13,000 delta-chain clones in total; about 9% of them show up just once. 8.8% of the sample comes from the top ten. Sequencing was done on a sample of blood. Every receptor here comes from a child who was a newborn, infant or young child, either healthy, febrile or measles-vaccinated (not recorded which).

There are a few counts of this clone. Other DNA sequences of this sample code for an identical CDR3. This rearrangement joins TRDV2 to TRDJ3; 8 bases are a match to TRDD3. The germline gives CDR1 GEAIGNYY, CDR2 EKD. The CDR3 totals 19 residues. J lost 0 bases, V lost 1 base, and 7 bases had no gene match. The CDR3 spells CACDTTGGPSSWDTRQMFF. As DNA, the CDR3 is TGTGCCTGTGACACTACTGGGGGCCCTAGCTCCTGGGACACCCGACAGATGTTTTTC.

Points on this clone: Being one base from a much bigger clone, this may be a read error. The same CDR3 is also encoded by other DNA sequences in this sample. The genes are TRDV2 and TRDJ2; TRDD3 matches at 11 bases. CDR1 is GEAIGNYY, CDR2 EKD, per germline. This CDR3 comprises 16 residues. The V segment lost 3 bases and the J segment 0 bases; nucleotides outside the gene matches: 2. The DNA of the CDR3 is TGTGCCTGTGACCTACTGGGGGATACTTTGACAGCACAACTCTTCTTT. This gives the protein CACDLLGDTLTAQLFF.

This clone has just a few counts. The chain combines TRDV2 with TRDJ1, with D possibly matching TRDD3 (6 bases). Germline V gene sequence: CDR1 GEAIGNYY, CDR2 EKD. Deletions cut 0 bases from V and 0 bases from J, with 37 bases between. The CDR3 runs 24 residues. The CDR3 DNA follows: TGTGCCTGTGACACCTTGCCTACAGTCTGGGGTCTAACGTCCTTCGACCACAACACCGATAAACTCATCTTT. Amino acid sequence: CACDTLPTVWGLTSFDHNTDKLIF.

Points on this clone: This may come from a read error, since a much larger clone is one base off. The V gene is TRDV2, the J gene TRDJ1; TRDD3 matches 7 bases. Unmatched junction bases numbered 12, after V lost 0 bases and J lost 6 bases. The CDR3 totals 16 residues. Germline CDR1 is GEAIGNYY and CDR2 is EKD. The CDR3: CACDTVLLGNTNKLIF. The CDR3 bases are TGTGCCTGTGACACCGTTTTACTGGGGAATACGAATAAACTCATCTTT.

This clone turned up a few times. A much larger clonotype is one base distant, so this may be a read error. The same CDR3 arises from other DNA sequences in this sample as well. The CDR3 region is CACDTLLMGDTKGDDKLIF. CDR3 in DNA: TGTGCCTGTGACACTCTGTTAATGGGGGATACGAAGGGGGACGATAAACTCATCTTT. The chain combines TRDV2 with TRDJ1, with 11 bases matching TRDD3. The germline CDR1 and CDR2 sequences are GEAIGNYY and EKD. There are 19 residues in the CDR3. V dropped 1 base and J dropped 4; count of bases not matched to a gene: 16.

The rearrangement uses TRDV2 and TRDJ3; weak D call: TRDD3 (6 bases). The V end lost 2 bases, the J end lost 1 base, and 23 bases lay between the germline ends. From germline, CDR1 is GEAIGNYY and CDR2 EKD. The CDR3 is 21 amino acids. CDR3 DNA sequence: TGTGCCTGTGACATGTTAAGAGAGGATACCCGCCGTTCCTGGGACACCCGACAGATGTTTTTC. This translates into CACDMLREDTRRSWDTRQMFF.

The genes are TRDV3 and TRDJ1; possibly TRDD3 for D (8 bases). Germline CDR1 and CDR2: TVYSNPD and GDNSRS (reference sequence). The CDR3 runs 18 residues. Trimming removed 1 base at V and 0 bases at J, with 24 bases between. DNA for the CDR3: TGTGCCTTTAATTCCTACGGGTTACTGGGGGCAAACACCGATAAACTCATCTTT. Its translation: CAFNSYGLLGANTDKLIF. The full variable domain, completed using reference TRDV3 and TRDJ1, is CDKVTQSSPDQTVASGSEVVLLCTYDTVYSNPDLFWYRIRPDYSFQFVFYGDNSRSEGADFTQGRFSVKHILTQKAFHLVISPVRTEDSATYYCAFNSYGLLGANTDKLIFGKGTRVTVEP.

In this sample, this clone turned up a few times. One end of the junction is discordant with germline, which a read error may explain. The rearrangement links TRDV3 to TRDJ3; perhaps TRDD3 as D (5 bases). The germline V gene encodes CDR1 TVYSNPD and CDR2 GDNSRS (reference sequence). The CDR3 consists of 19 residues. Here the CDR3 reads CAFSPAGNLSSWDTRRMFF. Here the CDR3 DNA reads TGTGCCTTTAGCCCGGCCGGTAATCTTAGCTCCTGGGACACCCGACGGATGTTTTTC.

The chain has TRDV1 and TRDJ1; D may be TRDD2 (5 bases). Germline V gene data show CDR1 as TSWWSYY and CDR2 as QGS. Trimming cost V 4 bases and J 0 bases, with 30 bases left between them. This CDR3 is built from 21 residues. The CDR3 DNA follows: TGTGCTCTTGGGGCCCCCTACTTCACCGGGCCCGCGCTCCCGTACACCGATAAACTCATCTTT. The encoded protein is CALGAPYFTGPALPYTDKLIF.

This clone was counted between two and nine times. The chain couples TRDV2 to TRDJ1, with 8 bases matching TRDD3. This CDR3 has 17 residues. Trimming at V came to 3 bases and at J to 0 bases, leaving 11 bases not matched to a gene. The germline CDR1 and CDR2 sequences are GEAIGNYY and EKD. CDR3 loop: CACDRLLGGQYTDKLIF. Written as DNA, the CDR3 is TGTGCCTGTGACCGGCTACTGGGGGGTCAGTACACCGATAAACTCATCTTT.

This clone was seen more than once but under ten times. Since a much larger clone is just one base distant, this may be a read error. The rearrangement uses TRDV2 and TRDJ1, with 8 bases lining up with TRDD3. The CDR3 length is 17 residues. Trimming at V came to 2 bases and at J to 0 bases, leaving 10 bases not matched to a gene. Germline V lookup: CDR1 GEAIGNYY, CDR2 EKD. The CDR3, as DNA: TGTGCCTGTGACATCATCACTGGGGGTTCGTACACCGATAAACTCATCTTT. Amino acids: CACDIITGGSYTDKLIF.

This clone showed up just a few times. Other DNA sequences within the sample encode an identical CDR3. The genes are TRDV2 and TRDJ3, with TRDD3 matching over 12 bases. Per germline, CDR1 GEAIGNYY and CDR2 EKD. J gave up 0 bases and V 3 bases, and 5 bases lay outside the gene matches. This CDR3 contains 19 residues. CDR3 nucleotides: TGTGCCTGTGACTCCTTACTGGGGGATACCTCCTGGGACACCCGACAGATGTTTTTC. Its translation: CACDSLLGDTSWDTRQMFF.

The gene calls are TRDV2 and TRDJ1; 10 nucleotides match TRDD3. Trimming took 0 bases from V and 3 from J; bases not matched to a gene: 9. Per germline, CDR1 GEAIGNYY and CDR2 EKD. The CDR3 covers 17 residues. This chain's CDR3 is CACDTVLGDADPDKLIF. CDR3 sequence (DNA): TGTGCCTGTGACACCGTACTGGGGGATGCCGACCCCGATAAACTCATCTTT.

The chain employs TRDV1 and TRDJ1; 7 positions match TRDD3. After removal of 4 bases from V and 7 bases from J, the junction contained 39 bases not matched to a gene. The CDR3 has 24 amino acids. Looked up from germline, CDR1 is TSWWSYY and CDR2 is QGS. The CDR3 protein is CALGGFGSRCSRGIHEHVPGKLIF. The CDR3 nucleotides read TGTGCTCTTGGGGGGTTCGGATCCCGATGTTCGCGGGGGATCCACGAGCACGTTCCGGGTAAACTCATCTTT.

This clone was seen more than once but under ten times. This chain links TRDV2 with TRDJ3; TRDD3 is a possible D gene (6 bases). The CDR3 extends over 18 amino acids. V dropped 3 bases and J dropped 1 base, with 15 bases sitting between them. Germline loops: CDR1 GEAIGNYY, CDR2 EKD. This CDR3 is CACDAVLGVSWDTRQMFF. The CDR3 region has the DNA TGTGCCTGTGACGCAGTACTGGGCGTATCCTGGGACACCCGACAGATGTTTTTC.